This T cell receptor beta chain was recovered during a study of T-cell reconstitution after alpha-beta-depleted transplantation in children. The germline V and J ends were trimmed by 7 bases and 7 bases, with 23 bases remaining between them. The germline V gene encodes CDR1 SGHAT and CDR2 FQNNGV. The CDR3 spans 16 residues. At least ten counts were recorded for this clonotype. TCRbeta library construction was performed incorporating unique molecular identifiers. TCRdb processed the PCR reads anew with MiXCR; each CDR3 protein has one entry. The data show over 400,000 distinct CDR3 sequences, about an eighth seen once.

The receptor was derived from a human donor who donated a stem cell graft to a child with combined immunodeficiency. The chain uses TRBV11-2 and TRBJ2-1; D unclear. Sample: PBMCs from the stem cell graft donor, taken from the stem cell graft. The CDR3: CASTTRWIEGNNEQFF. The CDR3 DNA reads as TGTGCCAGCACCACGAGGTGGATAGAAGGGAATAATGAGCAGTTCTTC.